This T cell receptor beta chain is from a study of CD8 T cells in ankylosing spondylitis. Points from the study as a whole: Researchers reportedly found disease-linked clones significantly enriched in matched ankylosing spondylitis synovial fluid. Eight or nine highly homologous variants made up a TCR beta motif that seemed to typify ankylosing spondylitis blood.

This clonotype was found a few times. What it binds is unknown. Using quantitative 5'-RACE with molecular barcodes, the authors made TCR beta libraries. A single record per CDR3 protein comes from TCRdb applying MiXCR to the 5' RACE reads. The sample consists of 250,000 or so distinct CDR3 sequences, over 15% of them appearing once. Material: blood, either unsorted or a sorted T cell fraction (not recorded which). The sequence was obtained from a male donor with ankylosing spondylitis or in good health (not recorded which).

Here the CDR3 DNA reads TGCAGCGTGTTCCCGGGTCCCATTGGGGAAGCTTTCTTT. Protein sequence: CSVFPGPIGEAFF. V usage is TRBV29-1 and J usage is TRBJ1-1; D is unclear. Trimming took off 6 bases at V and 8 bases at J, with 19 bases between the two ends. The germline CDR1 and CDR2 sequences are SQVTM and ANQGSEA. The CDR3 loop spans 13 amino acids.